The rows below give T cell receptor beta chains drawn from one sample of a study of patients and donors after allogeneic stem cell transplantation. In TCRdb, the RT-PCR reads were re-called with MiXCR into one record per CDR3 protein. The table shows some 150,000 distinct CDR3 sequences, with about a third occurring only once. Material for sequencing was blood, either unsorted or a sorted T cell fraction (not recorded which). The receptors derive from a human donor who was either an allogeneic HSCT recipient or a stem cell or donor lymphocyte infusion donor (not recorded which). It is not recorded whose cells these are; they may come from a transplant donor. Both conserved end residues are part of each CDR3. The order of the fields is V gene, J gene, CDR3 protein.

TRBV20-1,TRBJ2-3,CSGGVTDTQYF
TRBV12-3/TRBV12-4,TRBJ1-5,CASSLRNSLNQPQHF
TRBV12-3/TRBV12-4,TRBJ1-1,CASSRTPLAGDTEAFF
TRBV12-3/TRBV12-4,TRBJ1-5,CASSFSLGGVGNQPQHF
TRBV4-3,TRBJ2-7,CASSHRRADYEQYF
TRBV5-1,TRBJ1-3,CASSFSGTGPSGNTIYF
TRBV20-1,TRBJ1-2,CSAPFAPRDGYTF
TRBV5-1,TRBJ2-5,CASSLAAPYGETQYF
TRBV27,TRBJ2-7,CASSMPGQGYEQYF
TRBV2,TRBJ2-2,CASSEQALTGELFF
TRBV29-1,TRBJ1-2,CSVESVPGGYTF
TRBV12-3/TRBV12-4,TRBJ2-1,CASSRGRGLVDEQFF
TRBV15,TRBJ2-5,CATSSQGQGHETQYF
TRBV6-5,TRBJ1-1,CASSRQAMNTEAFF
TRBV28,TRBJ1-3,CASSSLDIFSGNTIYF
TRBV12-3/TRBV12-4,TRBJ1-1,CASSLRPSFFKAFF
TRBV9,TRBJ2-3,CASRSGAGDTQYF
TRBV7-8,TRBJ2-2,CASSLATGGKAGELFF